The 18 T cell receptor beta chains given below trace back to one sample, sequenced in a study of blood T cell repertoires in COVID-19. Only in-frame clones appear in the TCRdb table, and some are missing; sequencing was by immunoSEQ multiplex PCR. The sample shows about 230,000 clones, 80% to 90% of them seen only once. Input material: peripheral blood. The receptors were sampled from a man in his forties or fifties with COVID-19, enrolled during active disease.

The chain recombines TRBV19 with TRBJ2-1; 14 bases are shared with TRBD2. With 4 bases clipped from V and 6 bases from J, the junction kept 14 bases outside the gene matches. The CDR3 has 19 amino acids. Germline CDR1 is LNHDA and CDR2 is SQIVND (reference sequence). CDR3 in DNA: TGTGCCAGTAGTAGAACCGCTAAGGGACTAGCGGGAGTAGGCAATGAGCAGTTCTTC. This encodes CASSRTAKGLAGVGNEQFF.

This clone occurred a few times. The chain carries TRBV2 and TRBJ1-1, with TRBD1 identical over 8 bases. The germline V gene has CDR1 SNHLY and CDR2 FYNNEI. CDR3 size: 13 residues. The J segment lost 4 bases and the V segment lost 7 bases, leaving 5 bases of the junction unmatched. The CDR3 reads CASNGQGGTEAFF. The CDR3 nucleotides are TGTGCCAGCAACGGACAGGGTGGCACTGAAGCTTTCTTT.

V usage is TRBV6-5 and J usage is TRBJ2-3; 7 nucleotides agree with TRBD2. Germline-derived CDR1 and CDR2 are MNHEY and SVGAGI. This CDR3 is 13 amino acids long. Trimming removed 7 bases from V and 5 bases from J; junction bases left unmatched: 6. The CDR3 DNA sequence: TGTGCCAGCAACGTGCCGGGGGGAGATACGCAGTATTTT. Its translation: CASNVPGGDTQYF.

V usage is TRBV5-1 and J usage is TRBJ2-2; TRBD2 matches 11 bases. The CDR3 totals 14 residues. The germline CDR1 and CDR2 sequences are SGHRS and YFSETQ. V shed 3 bases, J shed 6 bases, and the junction held 1 base outside the gene matches. CDR3 in amino acids: CASSWGLAAGELFF. CDR3 nucleotides: TGCGCCAGCAGCTGGGGACTAGCGGCCGGGGAGCTGTTTTTT.

The chain combines TRBV27 with TRBJ2-7; 11 positions agree with TRBD2. Germline assignment: CDR1 MNHEY and CDR2 SMNVEV (reference sequence). The CDR3 totals 15 residues. J lost 3 bases, V lost 2 bases, and 3 bases had no gene match. The CDR3 is CASSLGTSGFYEQYF. CDR3 nucleotide sequence: TGTGCCAGCAGTTTAGGGACTAGCGGATTCTACGAGCAGTACTTC.

V gene TRBV30 combines with J gene TRBJ1-2; no clear D gene. The CDR3 is made up of 13 amino acids. From germline, CDR1 is GTSNPN and CDR2 SVGIG (reference sequence). Trimming stripped 6 bases from V and 2 bases from J, with 13 bases between. Written as DNA, the CDR3 is TGTGCCTGCCGCCCCCCAGCGAACTATGGCTACACCTTC. This sequence encodes CACRPPANYGYTF.

The V and J genes are TRBV27 and TRBJ2-1, with TRBD1 identical over 7 bases. From germline, CDR1 is MNHEY and CDR2 SMNVEV (reference sequence). V shed 5 bases, J shed 4 bases, and the junction held 14 bases outside the gene matches. This CDR3 has 17 residues. CDR3 coding DNA: TGTGCCAGCAGTAAAGCAGAGGGGGCATCCCGATACAATGAGCAGTTCTTC. This gives the protein CASSKAEGASRYNEQFF.

The chain has TRBV10-3 and TRBJ1-2; possible D gene TRBD1, 6 bases. CDR1 and CDR2 (germline): ENHRY, SYGVKD. The V end lost 8 bases, the J end lost 1 base, and 11 bases lay between the germline ends. This CDR3 has 13 residues. CDR3 coding DNA: TGTGCCATCTCAGGGGACCATAACTATGGCTACACCTTC. It codes for CAISGDHNYGYTF.

The genes are TRBV5-6 and TRBJ2-5; the match to TRBD2 covers 9 bases. The trim removed 0 bases at V and 1 base at J, leaving 10 bases unmatched. Germline V gives CDR1 SGHDT, CDR2 YYEEEE. The CDR3 has 18 residues. The CDR3 here is CASSLASRAAGGQETQYF. The CDR3 DNA reads as TGTGCCAGCAGCTTGGCGAGCCGAGCAGCGGGGGGCCAAGAGACCCAGTACTTC.

The CDR3 coding sequence is TGCGCCAGCAGCTTGGATCAGGGGCGACAAGAGACCCAGTACTTC. It yields the protein CASSLDQGRQETQYF. This chain uses TRBV5-1 with TRBJ2-5; D is perhaps TRBD1 (6 bases). The germline V gene has CDR1 SGHRS and CDR2 YFSETQ. The CDR3 is 15 residues long. V was trimmed by 0 bases and J by 2 bases, leaving 11 bases between them.

The genes are TRBV6-5 and TRBJ2-7, with 8 bases matching TRBD1. Germline assignment: CDR1 MNHEY and CDR2 SVGAGI. This CDR3 region has 15 residues. Losses at the gene ends were 2 bases for V and 2 bases for J; bases not matched to a gene: 5. CDR3 region: CASSYGWDRPYEQYF. The CDR3 DNA is TGTGCCAGCAGTTACGGATGGGACAGGCCCTACGAGCAGTACTTC.

The V gene is TRBV7-9, the J gene TRBJ1-5; possible D gene TRBD1, 5 bases. The V and J ends lost 2 bases and 4 bases respectively, with 12 bases between them. This CDR3 region has 15 residues. From germline, CDR1 is SEHNR and CDR2 FQNEAQ (reference sequence). CDR3 in amino acids: CASSLNEQVNQPQHF. DNA of the CDR3: TGTGCCAGCAGCTTAAATGAACAGGTGAATCAGCCCCAGCATTTT.

The chain combines TRBV6-5 with TRBJ1-2; 11 bases agree with TRBD1. The germline CDR1 and CDR2 sequences are MNHEY and SVGAGI. The CDR3 is 15 amino acids. V lost 4 bases to trimming and J lost 3 bases; unmatched junction nucleotides: 4. CDR3 coding DNA: TGTGCCAGCAGTTCCCGGACAGGGGGCGACTATGGCTACACCTTC. Translated, it gives CASSSRTGGDYGYTF.

V is TRBV9 and J is TRBJ2-3; the match to TRBD2 covers 13 bases. The germline gives CDR1 SGDLS, CDR2 YYNGEE. The V and J ends lost 3 bases and 0 bases, in that order; junction bases with no gene match: 13. This CDR3 is built from 20 residues. The CDR3 spells CASSARTSGSWASSTDTQYF. CDR3 bases: TGTGCCAGCAGCGCGCGGACTAGCGGGAGTTGGGCTTCTAGCACAGATACGCAGTATTTT.

J is TRBJ1-3 and V is TRBV7-9, with no clear D. The CDR3 length is 15 residues. Germline CDR1 is SEHNR and CDR2 is FQNEAQ (reference sequence). V was pared by 0 bases and J by 1 base, with 7 bases between. CDR3 residues: CASSLAQISGNTIYF. CDR3 DNA: TGTGCCAGCAGCTTAGCGCAGATTTCTGGAAACACCATATATTTT.

The V and J genes are TRBV27 and TRBJ2-5, with 9 bases that match TRBD1. This CDR3 spans 15 amino acids. Unmatched junction bases numbered 6, after V lost 2 bases and J lost 5 bases. Germline V gives CDR1 MNHEY, CDR2 SMNVEV (reference sequence). CDR3 sequence (DNA): TGTGCCAGCAGTTTAACCGGGACAGGGTGGGAGACCCAGTACTTC. It codes for CASSLTGTGWETQYF.

The V and J genes are TRBV5-1 and TRBJ2-3; a weak D match, TRBD2 (7 bases). The germline V gene encodes CDR1 SGHRS and CDR2 YFSETQ. The CDR3 totals 15 residues. The V and J ends lost 6 bases and 2 bases respectively, with 16 bases between them. The CDR3 reads CASTSWGGPTDTQYF. In DNA, the CDR3 is TGCGCCAGCACCTCGTGGGGGGGCCCCACAGATACGCAGTATTTT.

The CDR3 spells CARRQAPANYGYTF. The CDR3 DNA is TGCGCCCGAAGACAGGCGCCAGCTAACTATGGCTACACCTTC. The rearrangement links TRBV10-1 to TRBJ1-2; D is perhaps TRBD1 (6 bases). The CDR3 is 14 amino acids. Germline CDR1 WNHNN, CDR2 SYGVQD (reference sequence). Trimming stripped 11 bases from V and 0 bases from J, with 16 bases between.